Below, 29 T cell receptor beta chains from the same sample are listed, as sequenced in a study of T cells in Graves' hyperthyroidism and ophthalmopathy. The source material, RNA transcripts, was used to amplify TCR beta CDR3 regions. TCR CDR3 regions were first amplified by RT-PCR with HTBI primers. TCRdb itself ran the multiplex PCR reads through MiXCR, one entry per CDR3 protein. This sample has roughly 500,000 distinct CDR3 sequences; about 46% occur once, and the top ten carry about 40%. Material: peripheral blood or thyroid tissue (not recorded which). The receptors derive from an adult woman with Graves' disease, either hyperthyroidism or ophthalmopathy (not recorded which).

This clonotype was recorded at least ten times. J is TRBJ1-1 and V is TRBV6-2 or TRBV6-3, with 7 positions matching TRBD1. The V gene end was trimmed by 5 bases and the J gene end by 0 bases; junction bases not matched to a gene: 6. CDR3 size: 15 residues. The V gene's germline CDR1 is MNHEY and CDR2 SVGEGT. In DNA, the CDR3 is TGTGCCAGCAGTCGAGACAGGGTCTTGAACACTGAAGCTTTCTTT. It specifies CASSRDRVLNTEAFF.

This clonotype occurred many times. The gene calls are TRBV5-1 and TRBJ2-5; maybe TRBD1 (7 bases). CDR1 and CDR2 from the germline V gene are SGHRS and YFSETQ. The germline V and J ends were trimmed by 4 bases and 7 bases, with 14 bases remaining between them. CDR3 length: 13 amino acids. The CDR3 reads CASSDQGGWTQYF. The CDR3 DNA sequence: TGCGCCAGCAGCGACCAGGGGGGTTGGACCCAGTACTTC.

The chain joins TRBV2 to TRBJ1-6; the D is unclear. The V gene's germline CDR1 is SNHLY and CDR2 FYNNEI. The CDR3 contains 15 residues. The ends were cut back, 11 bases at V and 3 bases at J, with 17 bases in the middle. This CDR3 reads CAWSVTTLYNSPLHF. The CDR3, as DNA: TGTGCCTGGAGTGTAACCACCCTCTATAATTCACCCCTCCACTTT.

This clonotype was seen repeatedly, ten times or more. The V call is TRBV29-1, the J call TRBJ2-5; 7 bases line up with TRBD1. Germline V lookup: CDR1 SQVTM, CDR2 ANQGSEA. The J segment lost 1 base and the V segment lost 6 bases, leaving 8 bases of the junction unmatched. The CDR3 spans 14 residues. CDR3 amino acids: CSVRWRTGQETQYF. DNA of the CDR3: TGCAGCGTCCGCTGGCGGACAGGCCAAGAGACCCAGTACTTC.

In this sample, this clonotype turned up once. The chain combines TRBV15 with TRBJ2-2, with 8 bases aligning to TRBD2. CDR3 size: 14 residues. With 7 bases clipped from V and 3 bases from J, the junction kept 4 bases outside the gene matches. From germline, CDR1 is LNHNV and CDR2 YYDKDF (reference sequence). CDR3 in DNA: TGTGCCACCAACAGCGGGAGCTACACCGGGGAGCTGTTTTTT. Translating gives CATNSGSYTGELFF.

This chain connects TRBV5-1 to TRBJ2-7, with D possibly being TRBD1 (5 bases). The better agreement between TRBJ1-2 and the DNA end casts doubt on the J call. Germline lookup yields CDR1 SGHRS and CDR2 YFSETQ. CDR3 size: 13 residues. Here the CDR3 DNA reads TGCGCCAGCAGGACCGGGACGCCAGATGGCTACACCTTC. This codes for CASRTGTPDGYTF.

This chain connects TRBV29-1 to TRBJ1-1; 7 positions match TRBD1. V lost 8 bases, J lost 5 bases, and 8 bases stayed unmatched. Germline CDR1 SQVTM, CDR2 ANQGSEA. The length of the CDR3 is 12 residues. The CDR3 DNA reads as TGCAGCTTAAACAGGGGAGGGACTGAAGCTTTCTTT. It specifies CSLNRGGTEAFF. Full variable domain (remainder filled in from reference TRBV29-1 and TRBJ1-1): SAVISQKPSRDICQRGTSLTIQCQVDSQVTMMFWYRQQPGQSLTLIATANQGSEATYESGFVIDKFPISRPNLTFSTLTVSNMSPEDSSIYLCSLNRGGTEAFFGQGTRLTVV.

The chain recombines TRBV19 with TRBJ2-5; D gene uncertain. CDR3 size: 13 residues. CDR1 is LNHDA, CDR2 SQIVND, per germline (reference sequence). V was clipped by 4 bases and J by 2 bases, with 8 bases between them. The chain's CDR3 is CASSNMYQETQYF. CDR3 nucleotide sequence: TGTGCCAGTAGTAATATGTATCAAGAGACCCAGTACTTC.

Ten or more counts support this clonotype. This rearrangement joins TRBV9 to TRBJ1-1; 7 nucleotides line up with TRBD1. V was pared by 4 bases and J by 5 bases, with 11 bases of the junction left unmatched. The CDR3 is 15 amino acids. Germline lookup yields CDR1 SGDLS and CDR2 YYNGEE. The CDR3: CASSHVDRVMTEAFF. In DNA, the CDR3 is TGTGCCAGCAGCCACGTCGACAGGGTCATGACTGAAGCTTTCTTT. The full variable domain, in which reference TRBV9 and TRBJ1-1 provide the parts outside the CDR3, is DSGVTQTPKHLITATGQRVTLRCSPRSGDLSVYWYQQSLDQGLQFLIQYYNGEERAKGNILERFSAQQFPDLHSELNLSSLELGDSALYFCASSHVDRVMTEAFFGQGTRLTVV.

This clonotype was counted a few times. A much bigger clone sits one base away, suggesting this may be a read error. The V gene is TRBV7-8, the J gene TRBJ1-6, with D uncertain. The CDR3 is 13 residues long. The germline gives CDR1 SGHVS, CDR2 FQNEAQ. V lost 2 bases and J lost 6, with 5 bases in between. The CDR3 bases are TGTGCCAGCAGCTTATACAGTAATTCACCCCTCCACTTT. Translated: CASSLYSNSPLHF.

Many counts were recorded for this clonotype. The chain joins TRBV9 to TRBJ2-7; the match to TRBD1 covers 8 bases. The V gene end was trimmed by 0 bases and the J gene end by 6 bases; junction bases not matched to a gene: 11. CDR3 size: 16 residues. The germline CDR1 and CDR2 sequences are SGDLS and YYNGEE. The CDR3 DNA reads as TGTGCCAGCAGCGTAGGAGGGGCAGGGGGCATGGGCGAGCAGTACTTC. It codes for CASSVGGAGGMGEQYF. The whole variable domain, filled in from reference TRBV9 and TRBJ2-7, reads DSGVTQTPKHLITATGQRVTLRCSPRSGDLSVYWYQQSLDQGLQFLIQYYNGEERAKGNILERFSAQQFPDLHSELNLSSLELGDSALYFCASSVGGAGGMGEQYFGPGTRLTVT.

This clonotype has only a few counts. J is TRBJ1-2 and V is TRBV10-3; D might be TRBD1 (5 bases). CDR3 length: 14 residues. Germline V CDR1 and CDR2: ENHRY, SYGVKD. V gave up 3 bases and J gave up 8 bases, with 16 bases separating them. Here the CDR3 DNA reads TGTGCCATCAGTGACGACGGGAGGGGCGGGGGCTACACCTTC. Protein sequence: CAISDDGRGGGYTF.

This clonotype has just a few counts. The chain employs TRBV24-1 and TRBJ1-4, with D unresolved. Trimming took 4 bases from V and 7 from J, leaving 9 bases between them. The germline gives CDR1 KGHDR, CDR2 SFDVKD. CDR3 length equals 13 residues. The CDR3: CATSERRAEKLFF. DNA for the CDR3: TGTGCCACCAGTGAGCGACGGGCTGAAAAACTGTTTTTT.

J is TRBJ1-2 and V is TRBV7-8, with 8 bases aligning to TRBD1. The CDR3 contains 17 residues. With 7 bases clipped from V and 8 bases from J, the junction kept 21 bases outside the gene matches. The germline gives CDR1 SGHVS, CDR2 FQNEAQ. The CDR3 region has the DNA TGTGCCAGCATCACCCACCGCTTGGACAGGGTCGGGAGCGGCTACACCTTC. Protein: CASITHRLDRVGSGYTF.

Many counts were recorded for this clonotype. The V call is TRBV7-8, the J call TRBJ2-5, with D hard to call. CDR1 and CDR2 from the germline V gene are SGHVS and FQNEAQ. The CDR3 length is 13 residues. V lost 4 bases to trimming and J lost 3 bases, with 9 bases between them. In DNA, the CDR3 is TGTGCCAGCAGCTACCCTCGCGAAGAGACCCAGTACTTC. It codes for CASSYPREETQYF.

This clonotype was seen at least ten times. As DNA, the CDR3 is TGTGCCATCAGTGATGGGACAGGGGGCTTGAAGGATGAAAAACTGTTTTTT. This codes for CAISDGTGGLKDEKLFF. The chain employs TRBV10-3 and TRBJ1-4; the match to TRBD1 covers 12 bases. Germline V gene lookup returns CDR1 ENHRY and CDR2 SYGVKD. The V gene end was trimmed by 3 bases and the J gene end by 6 bases; junction bases not matched to a gene: 8. This CDR3 is built from 17 residues.

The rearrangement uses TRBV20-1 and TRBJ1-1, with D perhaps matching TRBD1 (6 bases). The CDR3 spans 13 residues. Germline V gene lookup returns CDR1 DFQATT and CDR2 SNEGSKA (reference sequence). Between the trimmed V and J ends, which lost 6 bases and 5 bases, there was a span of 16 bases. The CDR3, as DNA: TGCAGTGCCAGCAGTCCGGACAGTACTGAAGCTTTCTTT. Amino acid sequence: CSASSPDSTEAFF.

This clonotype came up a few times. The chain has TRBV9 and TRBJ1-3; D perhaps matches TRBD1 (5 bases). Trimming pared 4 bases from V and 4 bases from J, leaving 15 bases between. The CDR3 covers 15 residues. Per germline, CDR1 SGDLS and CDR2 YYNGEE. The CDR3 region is CASSPGRDGGNTIYF. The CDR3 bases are TGTGCCAGCAGCCCTGGACGGGACGGAGGAAACACCATATATTTT.

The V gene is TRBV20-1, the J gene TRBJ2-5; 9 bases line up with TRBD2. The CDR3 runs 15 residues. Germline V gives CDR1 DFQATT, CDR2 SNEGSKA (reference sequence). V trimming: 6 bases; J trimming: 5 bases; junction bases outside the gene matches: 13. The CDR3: CSASLGAGGWETQYF. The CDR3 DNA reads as TGCAGTGCATCTCTCGGCGCGGGAGGGTGGGAGACCCAGTACTTC.

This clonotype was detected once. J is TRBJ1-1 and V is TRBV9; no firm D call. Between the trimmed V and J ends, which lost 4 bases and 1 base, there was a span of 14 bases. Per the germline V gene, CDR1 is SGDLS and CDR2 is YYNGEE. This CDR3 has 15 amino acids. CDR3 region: CASSLYEQRNTEAFF. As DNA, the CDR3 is TGTGCCAGCAGCTTATATGAACAGAGGAACACTGAAGCTTTCTTT.

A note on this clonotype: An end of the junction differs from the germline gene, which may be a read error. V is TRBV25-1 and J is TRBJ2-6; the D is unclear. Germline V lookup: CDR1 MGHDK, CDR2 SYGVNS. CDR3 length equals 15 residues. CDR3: CTSRDLRTGANVLTF. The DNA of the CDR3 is TGTACCAGCAGAGATCTGAGAACAGGGGCCAACGTCCTGACTTTC.

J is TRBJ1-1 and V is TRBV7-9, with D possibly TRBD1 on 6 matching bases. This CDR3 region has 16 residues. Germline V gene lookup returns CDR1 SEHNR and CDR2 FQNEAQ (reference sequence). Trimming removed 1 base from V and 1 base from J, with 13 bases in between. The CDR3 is CASSLVGGGQNTEAFF. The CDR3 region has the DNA TGTGCCAGCAGCTTAGTAGGCGGGGGACAGAACACTGAAGCTTTCTTT.

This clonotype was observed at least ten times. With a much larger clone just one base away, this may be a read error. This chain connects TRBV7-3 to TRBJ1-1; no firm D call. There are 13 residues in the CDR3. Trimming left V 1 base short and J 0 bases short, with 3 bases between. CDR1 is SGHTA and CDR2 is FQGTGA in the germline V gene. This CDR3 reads CASSLILNTEAFF. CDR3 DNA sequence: TGTGCCAGCAGCTTAATCCTGAACACTGAAGCTTTCTTT.

The DNA for the CDR3 is TGTGCCATCAATTCGATGAGCGGGGAGCTGTTTTTT. Protein: CAINSMSGELFF. V and J are TRBV10-3 and TRBJ2-2; D gene uncertain. Per germline, CDR1 ENHRY and CDR2 SYGVKD. The CDR3 length is 12 residues. The ends were cut back, 7 bases at V and 7 bases at J, with 10 bases in the middle.

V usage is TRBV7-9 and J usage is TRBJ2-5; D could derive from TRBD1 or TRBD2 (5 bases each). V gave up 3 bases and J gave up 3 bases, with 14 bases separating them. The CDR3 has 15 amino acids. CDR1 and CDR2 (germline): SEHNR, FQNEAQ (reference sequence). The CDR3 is CASSLGAGRKETQYF. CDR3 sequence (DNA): TGTGCCAGCAGCTTGGGTGCAGGGAGAAAAGAGACCCAGTACTTC.

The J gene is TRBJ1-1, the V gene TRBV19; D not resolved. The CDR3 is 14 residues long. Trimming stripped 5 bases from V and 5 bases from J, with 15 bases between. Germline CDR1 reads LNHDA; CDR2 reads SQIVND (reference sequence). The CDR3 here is CASSPSGRATEAFF. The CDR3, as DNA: TGTGCCAGTAGTCCCTCCGGGAGGGCGACTGAAGCTTTCTTT.

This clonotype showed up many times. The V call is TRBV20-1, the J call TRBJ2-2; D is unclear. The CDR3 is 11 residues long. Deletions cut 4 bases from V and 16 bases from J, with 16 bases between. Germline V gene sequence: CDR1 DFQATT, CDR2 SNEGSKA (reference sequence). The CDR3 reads CSANGLGRRFF. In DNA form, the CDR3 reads TGCAGTGCTAACGGCCTTGGGCGTCGGTTTTTT.

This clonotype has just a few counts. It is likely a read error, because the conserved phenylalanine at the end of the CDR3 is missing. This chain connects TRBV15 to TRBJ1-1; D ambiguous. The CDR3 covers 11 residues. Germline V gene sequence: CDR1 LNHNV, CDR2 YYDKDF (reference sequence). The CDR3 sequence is CATSSYTEAFL. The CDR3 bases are TGCGCCACCAGCTCGTACACTGAAGCTTTCCTT.

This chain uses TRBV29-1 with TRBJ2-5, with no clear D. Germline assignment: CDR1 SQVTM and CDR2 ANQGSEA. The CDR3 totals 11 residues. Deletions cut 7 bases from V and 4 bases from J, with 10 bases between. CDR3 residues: CSAGMRETQYF. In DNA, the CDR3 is TGCAGCGCAGGAATGAGAGAGACCCAGTACTTC.